The subject of this entry is one T cell receptor beta chain. Its specificity is not known. V lost 5 bases and J 5 bases, leaving 18 bases between the germline ends. The length of the CDR3 is 15 residues. Germline CDR1 SGHTA, CDR2 FQGTGA. It was around 190 ng DNA, about 30,000 T cell genomes, that sorted-subset replicate PCRs used. Using immunoSEQ multiplex PCR, the repertoire was profiled, and TCRdb retains in-frame clones only, with some absent. The sample shows about 2.3 million clones, 85% to 95% of them seen only once. The data are from a study of shared clonotypes between healthy human individuals. Study at large: A couple of women and a few men aged 18 to 49 made up the donors.

Only Caucasian adults living in Nashville, Tennessee made up the donor group. The study, taken as a whole, reports: Around 5.3% of naive CD4 clonotypes were shared across four donors.

The TCR sequence derives from a young man in good health. Some clones in this sample may be carry-over from other donors' samples. The J gene is TRBJ2-5, the V gene TRBV7-3, with D perhaps matching TRBD1 (6 bases). Sequences were obtained from naive CD4+ T cells from PBMCs. Stated subset: CD45RA+ positively selected. The CDR3 DNA is TGTGCCAGCAGCCCCACAGGGCAACAGTTTGAGACCCAGTACTTC. Translation: CASSPTGQQFETQYF.